These 24 T cell receptor beta chains came from one sample sequenced in a study of OX40 agonist ivuxolimab in advanced cancers. Here immunoSEQ multiplex PCR was the method, and the copy in TCRdb shows in-frame clones only, minus some. The sample includes 70,000 or so clones, roughly 85% of them seen just once. Sequencing was performed on CD4+ or CD8+ T cells sorted from blood, taken in a trial of the OX40 agonist ivuxolimab. These receptors all come from an adult with an advanced solid tumor such as melanoma, head and neck, liver or kidney cancer.

The chain has TRBV25-1 and TRBJ1-2; D possibly corresponds to TRBD1 (5 bases). The CDR3 totals 13 residues. CDR1 is MGHDK, CDR2 SYGVNS, per germline. V was shortened by 9 bases and J by 4 bases, with 15 bases between the two germline ends. The DNA for the CDR3 is TGTGCCAGTAGCCCGGGGACCTCCTATGGCTACACCTTC. Encoded protein: CASSPGTSYGYTF.

The gene calls are TRBV19 and TRBJ2-1, with TRBD2 matching 11 bases. The CDR3 is 15 amino acids. Per the germline V gene, CDR1 is LNHDA and CDR2 is SQIVND (reference sequence). The J segment lost 9 bases and the V segment lost 5 bases, leaving 9 bases of the junction unmatched. In nucleotides, the CDR3 is TGTGCCAGTAGTTTCAGTAGCGGGGGGGCCGTTGAGCAGTTCTTC. Amino acid sequence: CASSFSSGGAVEQFF.

This chain uses TRBV19 with TRBJ2-3; 7 nucleotides line up with TRBD2. Germline V lookup: CDR1 LNHDA, CDR2 SQIVND (reference sequence). J gave up 5 bases and V 5 bases, and 10 bases lay outside the gene matches. The CDR3 runs 15 residues. This chain's CDR3 is CASSGGDRRRDTQYF. The CDR3 DNA follows: TGTGCCAGTAGTGGGGGGGATCGCCGGCGAGATACGCAGTATTTT. The full variable domain, in which reference TRBV19 and TRBJ2-3 provide the parts outside the CDR3, is DGGITQSPKYLFRKEGQNVTLSCEQNLNHDAMYWYRQDPGQGLRLIYYSQIVNDFQKGDIAEGYSVSREKKESFPLTVTSAQKNPTAFYLCASSGGDRRRDTQYFGPGTRLTVL.

The CDR3 region is CSAQEGDYGYTF. CDR3 sequence (DNA): TGCAGCGCCCAGGAAGGGGACTATGGCTACACCTTC. V is TRBV29-1 and J is TRBJ1-2, with D perhaps matching TRBD1 (5 bases). The germline gives CDR1 SQVTM, CDR2 ANQGSEA. Trimming shortened V by 7 bases and J by 3 bases, and 12 bases separated the two germline ends. CDR3 length: 12 amino acids.

This clone was recorded a few times. This chain connects TRBV6-1 to TRBJ2-7; tentative D call: TRBD1 (5 bases). CDR3 size: 13 residues. CDR1 MNHNS and CDR2 SASEGT come from the germline V gene. Trimming removed 5 bases from V and 3 bases from J, with 11 bases in between. CDR3 in amino acids: CASSSTGNYEQYV. DNA for the CDR3: TGTGCCAGCAGTTCAACAGGTAACTACGAGCAGTACGTC.

The rearrangement joins TRBV5-8 to TRBJ2-2; the D gene is possibly TRBD1 (6 bases). In germline, CDR1 is SGHTS, CDR2 YDEGEE. CDR3 size: 18 residues. V was pared by 2 bases and J by 2 bases, with 19 bases between. CDR3 coding DNA: TGTGCCAGCAGCTTAGTTGACACGTGGACAGCCAACACCGGGGAGCTGTTTTTT. This translates into CASSLVDTWTANTGELFF.

Regarding this clone: The same CDR3 arises from other DNA sequences in this sample as well. The chain links TRBV6-5 to TRBJ1-1; the match to TRBD1 covers 8 bases. CDR3 length equals 13 residues. The J segment lost 4 bases and the V segment lost 6 bases, leaving 4 bases of the junction unmatched. Germline CDR1 reads MNHEY; CDR2 reads SVGAGI. CDR3 bases: TGTGCCAGCAGCAGAACAGGGGGCACTGAAGCTTTCTTT. Translating it yields CASSRTGGTEAFF.

This rearrangement joins TRBV5-1 to TRBJ1-1, with a weak D call TRBD1 (5 bases). CDR1 SGHRS and CDR2 YFSETQ come from the germline V gene. The CDR3 spans 14 residues. Trimming cost V 5 bases and J 1 base, with 12 bases left between them. In nucleotides, the CDR3 is TGCGCCAGCAGGAGGGCCGGGGGGAACACTGAAGCTTTCTTT. Translating it yields CASRRAGGNTEAFF.

This chain connects TRBV10-1 to TRBJ1-5; TRBD1 agrees at 7 bases. With V trimmed by 6 bases and J by 6 bases, 11 bases remained unmatched. CDR1 and CDR2 (germline): WNHNN, SYGVQD (reference sequence). The CDR3 consists of 15 residues. CDR3 in amino acids: CASRFLTGAGQPQHF. CDR3 coding DNA: TGCGCCAGCAGATTCTTAACAGGGGCGGGTCAGCCCCAGCATTTT.

This chain links TRBV7-9 with TRBJ2-1; TRBD2 matches at 8 bases. The CDR3 totals 16 residues. The germline CDR1 and CDR2 sequences are SEHNR and FQNEAQ (reference sequence). V was clipped by 5 bases and J by 2 bases; unmatched bases: 8. CDR3 amino acids: CASSPILAEPYNEQFF. In DNA form, the CDR3 reads TGTGCCAGCAGCCCAATACTAGCGGAGCCCTACAATGAGCAGTTCTTC.

The chain recombines TRBV15 with TRBJ2-3; 8 positions agree with TRBD2. Germline loops: CDR1 LNHNV, CDR2 YYDKDF (reference sequence). The trim removed 4 bases at V and 3 bases at J, leaving 3 bases unmatched. The CDR3 spans 14 residues. The CDR3 region has the DNA TGTGCCACCAGCAACGGCGGGAGGACAGATACGCAGTATTTT. Translated, it gives CATSNGGRTDTQYF. Full variable domain (remainder filled in from reference TRBV15 and TRBJ2-3): DAMVIQNPRYQVTQFGKPVTLSCSQTLNHNVMYWYQQKSSQAPKLLFHYYDKDFNNEADTPDNFQSRRPNTSFCFLDIRSPGLGDTAMYLCATSNGGRTDTQYFGPGTRLTVL.

This chain joins TRBV7-9 and TRBJ1-6; 12 bases line up with TRBD1. The germline V gene has CDR1 SEHNR and CDR2 FQNEAQ (reference sequence). Losses at the gene ends were 1 base for V and 7 bases for J; bases not matched to a gene: 2. This CDR3 comprises 16 residues. CDR3 protein: CASSLGDRGQNSPLHF. As DNA, the CDR3 is TGTGCCAGCAGCTTAGGGGACAGGGGGCAAAATTCACCCCTCCACTTT. Full variable domain (remainder filled in from reference TRBV7-9 and TRBJ1-6): DTGVSQNPRHKITKRGQNVTFRCDPISEHNRLYWYRQTLGQGPEFLTYFQNEAQLEKSRLLSDRFSAERPKGSFSTLEIQRTEQGDSAMYLCASSLGDRGQNSPLHFGNGTRLTVT.

The chain combines TRBV10-3 with TRBJ2-5; TRBD1 or TRBD2 may be the D gene (6 bases each). Between the trimmed V and J ends, which lost 7 bases and 4 bases, there was a span of 16 bases. The CDR3 is 14 amino acids. CDR1 and CDR2 from the germline V gene are ENHRY and SYGVKD. The CDR3 sequence: CAIKALGGVETQYF. The CDR3 DNA reads TGTGCCATCAAGGCCCTCGGGGGCGTAGAGACCCAGTACTTC.

This chain joins TRBV29-1 and TRBJ2-7, with D perhaps given as TRBD1 or TRBD2 (6 bases each). Germline assignment: CDR1 SQVTM and CDR2 ANQGSEA. Trimming shortened V by 6 bases and J by 1 base, and 19 bases separated the two germline ends. CDR3 length: 15 amino acids. The CDR3 region has the DNA TGCAGCGTGCGCCGGGACACGGGGGTATCCTACGAGCAGTACTTC. Protein sequence: CSVRRDTGVSYEQYF.

This sequence joins TRBV10-1 and TRBJ1-6; the D gene is possibly TRBD1 (5 bases). This CDR3 has 13 residues. Germline CDR1 reads WNHNN; CDR2 reads SYGVQD (reference sequence). Trimming cost V 1 base and J 15 bases, with 13 bases left between them. The CDR3 region is CASSEFQFGHLHF. The CDR3 nucleotides read TGCGCCAGCAGTGAGTTTCAGTTCGGACACCTCCACTTT.

The V and J genes are TRBV6-5 and TRBJ1-2; D unclear. Between the trimmed V and J ends, which lost 6 bases and 2 bases, there was a span of 4 bases. Per the germline V gene, CDR1 is MNHEY and CDR2 is SVGAGI. CDR3 size: 11 residues. The CDR3 DNA sequence: TGTGCCAGCAGAACGAACTATGGCTACACCTTC. Translated, it gives CASRTNYGYTF.

This clone was seen only a few times. Other nucleotide sequences in the sample specify the same CDR3. This sequence joins TRBV4-3 and TRBJ1-3; D gene uncertain. V was trimmed by 0 bases and J by 0 bases, leaving 24 bases between them. CDR1 is LGHNA, CDR2 YSLEER, per germline. The CDR3 has 21 amino acids. The CDR3 sequence is CASSQDLPGGQHLFSGNTIYF. CDR3 DNA: TGCGCCAGCAGCCAAGATCTTCCGGGCGGGCAGCACTTATTCTCTGGAAACACCATATATTTT.

V usage is TRBV25-1 and J usage is TRBJ1-1, with D maybe TRBD1 (5 bases). Germline V gene data show CDR1 as MGHDK and CDR2 as SYGVNS. Deletions cut 1 base from V and 5 bases from J, with 17 bases between. The CDR3 sequence is 16 residues long. The CDR3 spells CASSESGLGEYTEAFF. DNA for the CDR3: TGTGCCAGCAGTGAATCGGGTCTGGGGGAATATACTGAAGCTTTCTTT.

This chain joins TRBV7-2 and TRBJ1-2; possibly TRBD1 for D (5 bases). Trimming left V 7 bases short and J 0 bases short, with 18 bases between. The CDR3 loop spans 16 amino acids. Germline CDR1 reads SGHTA; CDR2 reads FQGNSA. In nucleotides, the CDR3 is TGTGCCAGCAACCTTGGGGGGGGAAGGTCTAACTATGGCTACACCTTC. As protein: CASNLGGGRSNYGYTF.

There are a few counts of this clone. V is TRBV19 and J is TRBJ2-6, with D tentatively TRBD1 (6 bases). Germline V gene data show CDR1 as LNHDA and CDR2 as SQIVND (reference sequence). The germline V and J ends were trimmed by 5 bases and 0 bases, with 8 bases remaining between them. This CDR3 has 15 residues. As DNA, the CDR3 is TGTGCCAGTAGTGGGGGCCCCTCTGGGGCCAACGTCCTGACTTTC. Translating gives CASSGGPSGANVLTF.

The J gene is TRBJ1-2, the V gene TRBV18, with 9 bases lining up with TRBD1. Per germline, CDR1 KGHSH and CDR2 LQKENI. This CDR3 is 13 amino acids long. V was pared by 3 bases and J by 8 bases, with 4 bases of the junction left unmatched. CDR3 coding DNA: TGTGCCAGCTCACCCGGACAGGGGAACGGCTACACCTTC. Its translation: CASSPGQGNGYTF.

The chain employs TRBV28 and TRBJ2-7; 12 bases fit TRBD1. Germline trimming cut 5 bases from V and 7 bases from J; bases unmatched to any gene: 9. This CDR3 has 15 residues. The germline V gene has CDR1 MDHEN and CDR2 SYDVKM. CDR3 loop: CASSLAGTGGWEQYF. CDR3 coding DNA: TGTGCCAGCAGTCTAGCCGGGACAGGGGGCTGGGAGCAGTACTTC.

The chain recombines TRBV5-4 with TRBJ2-5; D may match TRBD1 or TRBD2 (5 bases each). The better agreement between TRBJ2-7 and the DNA end casts doubt on the J call. The CDR3 has 12 amino acids. CDR1 and CDR2 (germline): SGHNT, YYREEE (reference sequence). The chain's CDR3 is CASSLGGYEQYF. CDR3 nucleotides: TGTGCCAGCAGCTTGGGGGGGTACGAGCAGTACTTC.

J is TRBJ1-5 and V is TRBV28; 7 nucleotides agree with TRBD1. The CDR3 runs 15 residues. Germline V lookup: CDR1 MDHEN, CDR2 SYDVKM. V was pared by 6 bases and J by 1 base, with 6 bases of the junction left unmatched. CDR3 bases: TGTGCCAGCAGCCGTAGGGGGCGGAGCAATCAGCCCCAGCATTTT. Its protein is CASSRRGRSNQPQHF. Based on the CDR3 plus reference TRBV28 and TRBJ1-5, the full variable domain is DVKVTQSSRYLVKRTGEKVFLECVQDMDHENMFWYRQDPGLGLRLIYFSYDVKMKEKGDIPEGYSVSREKKERFSLILESASTNQTSMYLCASSRRGRSNQPQHFGDGTRLSIL.